The clone carrying this T cell receptor beta chain turned up a few times. Its specificity is unknown. These data come from a study of T-cell reconstitution after alpha-beta-depleted transplantation in children. Study-wide points: The main origin of T-cell counts and diversity one year after transplant was newly produced T cells.

Unique molecular identifiers were incorporated during preparation of the TCRbeta library. TCRdb independently ran MiXCR on the PCR reads; one entry per CDR3 protein. The sample records about 210,000 distinct CDR3 sequences, approximately 15% being singletons. CDR3 length equals 16 residues. The germline gives CDR1 ENHRY, CDR2 SYGVKD. Trimming took off 4 bases at V and 0 bases at J, with 10 bases between the two ends. The gene calls are TRBV10-3 and TRBJ2-6; D gene ambiguous. This sequence originates from a male patient aged 2 to 9 who had a stem cell transplant for acute lymphoblastic leukemia, so the T cells may come from the graft donor. This sample comprised PBMCs, mostly from graft donor cells, obtained 360 days after TCRalphabeta/CD19-depleted stem cell transplant. The CDR3 loop reads CAISATLGSGANVLTF. The CDR3 DNA follows: TGTGCCATCAGTGCTACGTTGGGCTCTGGGGCCAACGTCCTGACTTTC.